This T cell receptor beta chain is drawn from a study of cytomegalovirus exposure and HLA in healthy donors. Primers: 60 Vbeta forward and 13 Jbeta reverse. Profiling relied on immunoSEQ multiplex PCR, and the TCRdb table lists in-frame clones only, not all of them. The data contain roughly 150,000 clones, roughly 80% of them singletons. Germline V gene lookup returns CDR1 SGHNT and CDR2 YYREEE (reference sequence). Unmatched junction bases numbered 11, after V lost 1 base and J lost 6 bases. The CDR3 extends over 16 amino acids. The chain recombines TRBV5-4 with TRBJ2-5, with 8 positions matching TRBD2. The receptor was isolated from a male donor in good health and CMV-seropositive. Sequencing was done on a sample of PBMCs. This chain's CDR3 is CASSLTSGTRGKTQYF. DNA for the CDR3: TGTGCCAGCAGCTTGACTTCCGGGACTAGAGGAAAGACCCAGTACTTC.